Presented here are 10 T cell receptor beta chains from one specimen sequenced in a study of T cells after yellow fever vaccination. MiXCR, applied by TCRdb to the 5' RACE reads, yields one record per CDR3 protein. Among about 58,000 distinct CDR3 sequences listed, roughly 6.9% were seen once. The sample consisted of CD8+ T cells sorted from PBMCs, taken on the day of the first yellow fever vaccination. The receptors come from a man between 18 and 29 years old who received the YFV17D yellow fever vaccine.

Ten or more counts support this clonotype. The chain employs TRBV4-1 and TRBJ1-1, with 7 bases lining up with TRBD1. The CDR3 runs to 14 residues. In germline, CDR1 is MGHRA, CDR2 YSYEKL. The trim removed 2 bases at V and 1 base at J, leaving 1 base unmatched. DNA for the CDR3: TGCGCCAGCAGCCAAAACAGGGGGAACACTGAAGCTTTCTTT. This encodes CASSQNRGNTEAFF.

Note on this clonotype: A much larger clone sits a single nucleotide away, making a read error possible. J is TRBJ2-7 and V is TRBV4-2; TRBD1 aligns across 8 bases. The CDR3 is 15 residues long. Germline V gene lookup returns CDR1 LGHNA and CDR2 YNFKEQ. The CDR3 here is CTSSYRDRSSYEQYF. The CDR3, as DNA: TGTACCAGCAGCTACCGGGACAGGAGCTCCTACGAGCAGTACTTC.

This clonotype was observed a handful of times. The chain combines TRBV29-1 with TRBJ2-2, with D tentatively TRBD2 (6 bases). Trimming took 0 bases from V and 6 from J, leaving 8 bases between them. The CDR3 runs to 13 residues. In germline, CDR1 is SQVTM, CDR2 ANQGSEA. Here the CDR3 DNA reads TGCAGCGTTGAAGAGCGGGGACCCGGGGAGCTGTTTTTT. This encodes CSVEERGPGELFF.

This clonotype occurred many times. Here the CDR3 DNA reads TGTGCCAGTACGGGTGGGGGCCCCACCGGGGAGCTGTTTTTT. As protein: CASTGGGPTGELFF. The chain combines TRBV7-6 with TRBJ2-2; possibly TRBD1 for D (6 bases). The CDR3 extends over 14 amino acids. CDR1 SGHVS and CDR2 FNYEAQ come from the germline V gene. Trimming shortened V by 9 bases and J by 4 bases, and 15 bases separated the two germline ends.

The CDR3 loop is CSARDPQGLSHTTYEQYV. The CDR3 coding sequence is TGCAGTGCTAGAGATCCCCAGGGGCTATCTCATACTACCTACGAGCAGTACGTC. The chain recombines TRBV20-1 with TRBJ2-7; tentative D call: TRBD1 (6 bases). The V gene lost 0 bases and the J gene lost 2 bases, with 23 bases spanning the gap. CDR1 and CDR2 from the germline V gene are DFQATT and SNEGSKA (reference sequence). CDR3 length equals 18 residues.

Ten or more counts support this clonotype. The chain joins TRBV13 to TRBJ2-5; no clear D. Germline-derived CDR1 and CDR2 are PRHDT and FYEKMQ (reference sequence). The CDR3 has 13 residues. Trimming cost V 3 bases and J 2 bases, with 7 bases left between them. The CDR3 region has the DNA TGTGCCAGCAGCTTTGGCAGTCAAGAGACCCAGTACTTC. Amino acids: CASSFGSQETQYF.

The chain carries TRBV10-3 and TRBJ1-5; 7 nucleotides line up with TRBD1. The V gene end was trimmed by 3 bases and the J gene end by 3 bases; junction bases not matched to a gene: 2. CDR1 ENHRY and CDR2 SYGVKD come from the germline V gene. This CDR3 contains 14 residues. Here the CDR3 DNA reads TGTGCCATCAGTGAACAGGGGTTCAATCAGCCCCAGCATTTT. It is translated as CAISEQGFNQPQHF.

The V and J genes are TRBV4-3 and TRBJ1-4; 7 nucleotides match TRBD1. There are 14 residues in the CDR3. Germline V CDR1 and CDR2: LGHNA, YSLEER. Trimming took 5 bases from V and 6 from J; bases not matched to a gene: 6. Here the CDR3 reads CASSSEGADEKLFF. CDR3 sequence (DNA): TGCGCCAGCAGCTCAGAGGGGGCGGATGAAAAACTGTTTTTT.

With respect to this clonotype: A much larger clone differs by one base, so this may be a read error. The chain links TRBV12-3 or TRBV12-4 to TRBJ1-4; D may be TRBD1 (6 bases). Trimming pared 7 bases from V and 8 bases from J, leaving 17 bases between. The CDR3 is 14 amino acids. CDR3 sequence: CASKMYREEEKLFF. CDR3 nucleotide sequence: TGTGCCAGCAAGATGTACAGGGAAGAAGAAAAACTGTTTTTT.

A word on this clonotype: Germline is not matched at one junction end, which may reflect a read error. This rearrangement joins TRBV5-1 to TRBJ2-7; 10 bases fit TRBD1. This CDR3 has 16 residues. Germline CDR1 SGHRS, CDR2 YFSETQ. The CDR3 sequence is CASSLEGQGSPYKQYF. The CDR3 DNA sequence: TGCGCCAGCAGCTTGGAGGGACAGGGGTCCCCCTACAAGCAGTACTTC. The full variable domain, with the rest looked up from reference TRBV5-1 and TRBJ2-7, is KAGVTQTPRYLIKTRGQQVTLSCSPISGHRSVSWYQQTPGQGLQFLFEYFSETQRNKGNFPGRFSGRQFSNSRSEMNVSTLELGDSALYLCASSLEGQGSPYKQYFGPGTRLTVT.